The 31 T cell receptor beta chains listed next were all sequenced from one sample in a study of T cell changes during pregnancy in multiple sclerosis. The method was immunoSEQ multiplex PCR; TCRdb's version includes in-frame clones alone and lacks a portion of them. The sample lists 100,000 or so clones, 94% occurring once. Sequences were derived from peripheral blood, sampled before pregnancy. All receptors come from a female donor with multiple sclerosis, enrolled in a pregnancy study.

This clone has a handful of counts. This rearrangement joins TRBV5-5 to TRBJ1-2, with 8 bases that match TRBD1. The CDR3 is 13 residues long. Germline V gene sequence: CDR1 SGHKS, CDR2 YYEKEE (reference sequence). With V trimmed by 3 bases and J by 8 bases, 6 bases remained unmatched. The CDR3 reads CASSYDRGLGYTF. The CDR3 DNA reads TGTGCCAGCAGCTACGACAGGGGTTTAGGCTACACCTTC.

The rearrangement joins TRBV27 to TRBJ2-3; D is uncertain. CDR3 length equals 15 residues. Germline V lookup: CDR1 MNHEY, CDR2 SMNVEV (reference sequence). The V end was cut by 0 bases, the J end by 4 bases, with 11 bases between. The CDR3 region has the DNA TGTGCCAGCAGTTTATCGATGGGCAACCCAGATACGCAGTATTTT. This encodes CASSLSMGNPDTQYF.

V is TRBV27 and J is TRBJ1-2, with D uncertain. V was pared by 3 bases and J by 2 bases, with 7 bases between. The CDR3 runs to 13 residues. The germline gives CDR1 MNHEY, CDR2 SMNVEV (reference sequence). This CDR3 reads CASSFLKNYGYTF. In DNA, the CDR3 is TGTGCCAGCAGTTTCCTAAAAAACTATGGCTACACCTTC.

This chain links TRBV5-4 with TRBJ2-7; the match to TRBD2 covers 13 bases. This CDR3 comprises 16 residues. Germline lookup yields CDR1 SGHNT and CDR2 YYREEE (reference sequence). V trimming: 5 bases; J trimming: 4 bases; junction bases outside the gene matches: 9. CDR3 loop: CASSPGLAGLIYEQYF. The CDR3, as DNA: TGTGCCAGCAGTCCGGGACTAGCGGGATTAATTTACGAGCAGTACTTC.

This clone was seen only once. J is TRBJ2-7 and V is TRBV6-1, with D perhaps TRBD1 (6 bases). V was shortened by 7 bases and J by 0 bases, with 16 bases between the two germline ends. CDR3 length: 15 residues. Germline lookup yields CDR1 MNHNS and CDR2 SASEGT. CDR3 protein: CASTLGDTSSYEQYF. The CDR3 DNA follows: TGTGCCAGCACTCTAGGGGACACGAGCTCCTACGAGCAGTACTTC.

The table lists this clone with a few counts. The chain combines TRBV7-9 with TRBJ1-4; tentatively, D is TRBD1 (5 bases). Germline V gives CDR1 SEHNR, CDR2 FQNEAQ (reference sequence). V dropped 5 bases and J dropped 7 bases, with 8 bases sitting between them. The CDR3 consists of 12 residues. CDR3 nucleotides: TGTGCCAGCAGCCTAGACAGTGAAAAACTGTTTTTT. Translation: CASSLDSEKLFF.

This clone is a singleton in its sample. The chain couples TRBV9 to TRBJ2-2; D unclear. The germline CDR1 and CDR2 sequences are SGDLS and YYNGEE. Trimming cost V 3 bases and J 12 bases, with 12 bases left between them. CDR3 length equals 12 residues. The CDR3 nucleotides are TGTGCCAGCAGCGATCAATCGAAGCAGCTGTTTTTT. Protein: CASSDQSKQLFF.

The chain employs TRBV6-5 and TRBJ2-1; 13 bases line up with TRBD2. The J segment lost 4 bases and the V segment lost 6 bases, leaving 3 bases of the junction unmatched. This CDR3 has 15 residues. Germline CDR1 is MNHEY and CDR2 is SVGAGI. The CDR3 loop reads CASRLAGGQYNEQFF. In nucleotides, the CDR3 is TGTGCCAGCAGACTAGCGGGAGGGCAATACAATGAGCAGTTCTTC.

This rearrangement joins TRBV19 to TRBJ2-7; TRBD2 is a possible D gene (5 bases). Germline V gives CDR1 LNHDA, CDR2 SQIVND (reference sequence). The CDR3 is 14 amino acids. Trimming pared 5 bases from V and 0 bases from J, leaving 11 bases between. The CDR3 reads CASSGGWSSYEQYF. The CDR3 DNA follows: TGTGCCAGTAGTGGCGGGTGGAGCTCCTACGAGCAGTACTTC.

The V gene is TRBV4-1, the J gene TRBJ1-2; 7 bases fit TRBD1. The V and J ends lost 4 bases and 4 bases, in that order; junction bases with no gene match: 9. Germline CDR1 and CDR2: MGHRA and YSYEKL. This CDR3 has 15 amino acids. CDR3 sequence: CASSRPTGSFYGYTF. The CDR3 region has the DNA TGCGCCAGCAGCCGGCCGACAGGGTCATTCTATGGCTACACCTTC.

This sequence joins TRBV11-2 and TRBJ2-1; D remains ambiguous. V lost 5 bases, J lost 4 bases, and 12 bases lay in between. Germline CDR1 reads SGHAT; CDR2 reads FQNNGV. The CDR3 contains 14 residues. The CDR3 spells CASSRKIAYNEQFF. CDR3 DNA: TGTGCCAGCAGCCGAAAAATTGCGTACAATGAGCAGTTCTTC.

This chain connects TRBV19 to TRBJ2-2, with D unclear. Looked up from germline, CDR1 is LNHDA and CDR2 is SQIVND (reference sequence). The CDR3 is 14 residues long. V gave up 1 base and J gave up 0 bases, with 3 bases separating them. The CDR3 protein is CASSIGPNTGELFF. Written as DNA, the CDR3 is TGTGCCAGTAGTATAGGGCCGAACACCGGGGAGCTGTTTTTT. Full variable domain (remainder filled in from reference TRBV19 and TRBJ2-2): DGGITQSPKYLFRKEGQNVTLSCEQNLNHDAMYWYRQDPGQGLRLIYYSQIVNDFQKGDIAEGYSVSREKKESFPLTVTSAQKNPTAFYLCASSIGPNTGELFFGEGSRLTVL.

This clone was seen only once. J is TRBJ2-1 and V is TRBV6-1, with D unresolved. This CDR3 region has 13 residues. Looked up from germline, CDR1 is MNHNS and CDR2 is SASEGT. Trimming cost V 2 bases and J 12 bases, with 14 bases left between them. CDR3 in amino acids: CASSESQALRQFF. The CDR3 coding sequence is TGTGCCAGCAGTGAATCGCAGGCCCTTCGGCAGTTCTTC.

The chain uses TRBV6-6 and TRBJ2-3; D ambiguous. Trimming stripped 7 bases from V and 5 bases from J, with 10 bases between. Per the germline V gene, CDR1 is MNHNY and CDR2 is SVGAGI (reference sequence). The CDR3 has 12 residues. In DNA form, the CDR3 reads TGTGCCAGCACCCAAATCGGAGATACGCAGTATTTT. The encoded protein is CASTQIGDTQYF.

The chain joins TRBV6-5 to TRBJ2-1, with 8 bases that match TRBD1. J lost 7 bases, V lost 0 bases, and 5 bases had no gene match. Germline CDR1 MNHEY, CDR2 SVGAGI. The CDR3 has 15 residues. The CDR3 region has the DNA TGTGCCAGCAGTTACTCGTTCGACAGGGGAAATGAGCAGTTCTTC. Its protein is CASSYSFDRGNEQFF.

The CDR3 bases are TGTGCCAGCAGCTTTCCCAGGCATACGCAGTATTTT. It specifies CASSFPRHTQYF. V usage is TRBV7-9 and J usage is TRBJ2-3, with D unresolved. Between the trimmed V and J ends, which lost 3 bases and 7 bases, there was a span of 8 bases. This CDR3 spans 12 amino acids. Germline CDR1 is SEHNR and CDR2 is FQNEAQ (reference sequence).

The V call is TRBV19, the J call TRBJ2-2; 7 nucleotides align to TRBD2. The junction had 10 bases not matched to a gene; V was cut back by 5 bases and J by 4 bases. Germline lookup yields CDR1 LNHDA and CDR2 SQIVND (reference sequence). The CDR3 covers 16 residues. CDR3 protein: CASSRPRLASTGELFF. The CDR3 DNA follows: TGTGCCAGTAGTCGCCCAAGACTAGCCTCCACCGGGGAGCTGTTTTTT.

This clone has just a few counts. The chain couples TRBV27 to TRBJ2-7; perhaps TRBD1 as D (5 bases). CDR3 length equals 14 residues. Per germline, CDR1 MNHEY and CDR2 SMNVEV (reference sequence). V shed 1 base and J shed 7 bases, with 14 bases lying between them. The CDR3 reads CASSLFFAAGEQYF. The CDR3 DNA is TGTGCCAGCAGTTTATTCTTCGCGGCAGGGGAGCAGTACTTC.

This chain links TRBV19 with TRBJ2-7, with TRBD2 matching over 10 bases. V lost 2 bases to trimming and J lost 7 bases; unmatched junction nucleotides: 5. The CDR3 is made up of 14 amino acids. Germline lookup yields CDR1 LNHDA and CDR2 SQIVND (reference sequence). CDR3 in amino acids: CASSILAGVKEQYF. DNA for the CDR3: TGTGCCAGTAGTATACTAGCGGGAGTAAAAGAGCAGTACTTC. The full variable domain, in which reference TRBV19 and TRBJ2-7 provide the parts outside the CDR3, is DGGITQSPKYLFRKEGQNVTLSCEQNLNHDAMYWYRQDPGQGLRLIYYSQIVNDFQKGDIAEGYSVSREKKESFPLTVTSAQKNPTAFYLCASSILAGVKEQYFGPGTRLTVT.

Here the CDR3 DNA reads TGTGCCAGCAGCGCGGACAGTCTAGTTTACGAGCAGTACTTC. It is translated as CASSADSLVYEQYF. The genes are TRBV9 and TRBJ2-7, with D maybe TRBD1 (6 bases). Trimming left V 3 bases short and J 4 bases short, with 14 bases between. The CDR3 totals 14 residues. Germline CDR1 is SGDLS and CDR2 is YYNGEE. Filled out from reference TRBV9 and TRBJ2-7, the complete variable domain reads DSGVTQTPKHLITATGQRVTLRCSPRSGDLSVYWYQQSLDQGLQFLIQYYNGEERAKGNILERFSAQQFPDLHSELNLSSLELGDSALYFCASSADSLVYEQYFGPGTRLTVT.

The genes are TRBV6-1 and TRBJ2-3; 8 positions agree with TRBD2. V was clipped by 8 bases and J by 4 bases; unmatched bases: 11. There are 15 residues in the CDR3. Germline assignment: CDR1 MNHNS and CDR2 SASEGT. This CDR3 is CASRPVSGKSDTQYF. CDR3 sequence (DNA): TGTGCCAGCCGCCCGGTTAGCGGGAAGTCAGATACGCAGTATTTT.

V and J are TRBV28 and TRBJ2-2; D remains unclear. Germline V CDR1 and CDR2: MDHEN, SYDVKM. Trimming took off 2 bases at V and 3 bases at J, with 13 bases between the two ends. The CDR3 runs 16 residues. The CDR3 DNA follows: TGTGCCAGCAGTTTACGACGGCAGGCCTACACCGGGGAGCTGTTTTTT. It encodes CASSLRRQAYTGELFF.

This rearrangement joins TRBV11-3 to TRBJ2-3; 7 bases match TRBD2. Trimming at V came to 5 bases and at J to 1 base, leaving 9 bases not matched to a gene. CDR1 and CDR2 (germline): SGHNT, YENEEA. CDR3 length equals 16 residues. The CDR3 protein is CASSRYFTSGTDTQYF. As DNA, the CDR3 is TGTGCCAGCAGCCGGTACTTCACTAGCGGCACAGATACGCAGTATTTT.

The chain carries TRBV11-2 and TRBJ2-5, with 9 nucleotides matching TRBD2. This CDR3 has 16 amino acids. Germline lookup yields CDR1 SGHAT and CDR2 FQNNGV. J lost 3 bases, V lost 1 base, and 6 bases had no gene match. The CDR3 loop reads CASSLGRIAGEETQYF. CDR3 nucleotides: TGTGCCAGCAGCTTAGGGCGGATAGCGGGAGAAGAGACCCAGTACTTC.

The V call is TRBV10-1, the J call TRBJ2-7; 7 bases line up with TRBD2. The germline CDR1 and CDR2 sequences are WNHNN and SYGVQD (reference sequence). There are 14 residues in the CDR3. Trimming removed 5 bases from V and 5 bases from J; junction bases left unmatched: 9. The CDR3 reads CASSLGGLVDEQYF. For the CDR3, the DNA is TGCGCCAGCAGTTTGGGAGGACTAGTTGACGAGCAGTACTTC.

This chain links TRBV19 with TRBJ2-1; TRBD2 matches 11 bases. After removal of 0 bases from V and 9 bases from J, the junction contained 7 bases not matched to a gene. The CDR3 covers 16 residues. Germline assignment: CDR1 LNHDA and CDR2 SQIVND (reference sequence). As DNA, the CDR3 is TGTGCCAGTAGTATAGAACAACTAGCGGGAGCTAGTGAGCAGTTCTTC. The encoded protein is CASSIEQLAGASEQFF.

This chain's CDR3 is CASSLDWHNEQFF. As DNA, the CDR3 is TGTGCCAGCAGCTTAGACTGGCACAATGAGCAGTTCTTC. The V and J genes are TRBV11-2 and TRBJ2-1; D gene uncertain. V lost 0 bases, J lost 5 bases, and 5 bases lay in between. Germline V gene lookup returns CDR1 SGHAT and CDR2 FQNNGV. The CDR3 spans 13 residues.

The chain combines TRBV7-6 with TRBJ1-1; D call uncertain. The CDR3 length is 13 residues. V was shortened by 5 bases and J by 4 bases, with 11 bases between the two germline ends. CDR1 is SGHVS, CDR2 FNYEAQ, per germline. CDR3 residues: CASSPPGGTEAFF. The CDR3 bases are TGTGCCAGCAGCCCGCCGGGAGGCACTGAAGCTTTCTTT.

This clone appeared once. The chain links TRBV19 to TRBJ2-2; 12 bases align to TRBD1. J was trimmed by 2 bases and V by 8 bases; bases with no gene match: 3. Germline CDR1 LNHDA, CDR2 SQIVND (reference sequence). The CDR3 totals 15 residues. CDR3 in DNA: TGTGCCAGTGGGGGACAGGGGGCCAACACCGGGGAGCTGTTTTTT. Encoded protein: CASGGQGANTGELFF.

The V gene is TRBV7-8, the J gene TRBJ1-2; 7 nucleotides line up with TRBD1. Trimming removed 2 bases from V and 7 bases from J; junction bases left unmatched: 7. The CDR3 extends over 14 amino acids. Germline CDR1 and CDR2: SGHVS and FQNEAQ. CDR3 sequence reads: CASSLLDRARGYTF. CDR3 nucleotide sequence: TGTGCCAGCAGCTTACTCGACAGGGCTCGTGGCTACACCTTC. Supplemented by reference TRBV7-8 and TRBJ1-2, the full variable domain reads GAGVSQSPRYKVAKRGQDVALRCDPISGHVSLFWYQQALGQGPEFLTYFQNEAQLDKSGLPSDRFFAERPEGSVSTLKIQRTQQEDSAVYLCASSLLDRARGYTFGSGTRLTVV.

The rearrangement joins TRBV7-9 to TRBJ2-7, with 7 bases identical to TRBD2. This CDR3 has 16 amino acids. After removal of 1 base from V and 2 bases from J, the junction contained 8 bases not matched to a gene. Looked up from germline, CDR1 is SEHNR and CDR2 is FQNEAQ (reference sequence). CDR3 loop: CASSLVGGSYAYEQYF. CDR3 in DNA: TGTGCCAGCAGCTTAGTCGGCGGGAGTTACGCCTACGAGCAGTACTTC.